This TCR beta chain was identified during a study of T-cell reconstitution after alpha-beta-depleted transplantation in children. With 0 bases removed from V and 1 base from J, the gap between germline ends came to 11 bases. This CDR3 region has 16 residues. The germline V gene has CDR1 MNHEY and CDR2 SMNVEV (reference sequence). This clonotype has just a few counts. Unique molecular identifiers tagged the TCRbeta library. TCRdb re-analysed the PCR reads in MiXCR, keeping a single row per CDR3 protein. The sample shows about 72,000 distinct CDR3 sequences, 6% to 8% of them seen only once. This sequence was found in a human donor who donated a stem cell graft to a child with acute lymphoblastic leukemia. The chain is built from TRBV27 and TRBJ2-3, with D possibly matching TRBD2 (7 bases). Sequencing was performed on PBMCs from the stem cell graft donor, taken from the stem cell graft. The CDR3 coding sequence is TGTGCCAGCAGTTTATCAGGGGGGGTTGGCACAGATACGCAGTATTTT. It encodes CASSLSGGVGTDTQYF.